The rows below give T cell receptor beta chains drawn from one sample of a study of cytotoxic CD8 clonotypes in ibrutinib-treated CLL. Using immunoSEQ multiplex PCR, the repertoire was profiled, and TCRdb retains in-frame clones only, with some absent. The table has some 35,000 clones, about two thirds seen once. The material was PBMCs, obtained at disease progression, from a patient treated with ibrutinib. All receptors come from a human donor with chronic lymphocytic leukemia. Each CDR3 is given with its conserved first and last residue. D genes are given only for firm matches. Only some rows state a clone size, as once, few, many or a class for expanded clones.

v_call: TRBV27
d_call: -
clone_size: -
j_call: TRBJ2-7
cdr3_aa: CASSFGMYRYEQYF
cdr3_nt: TGTGCCAGCAGTTTTGGCATGTACCGCTACGAGCAGTACTTC

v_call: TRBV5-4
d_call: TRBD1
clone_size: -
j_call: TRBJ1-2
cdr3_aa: CASSLNQGGGYTF
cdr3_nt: TGTGCCAGCAGTTTAAACCAGGGGGGAGGCTACACCTTC

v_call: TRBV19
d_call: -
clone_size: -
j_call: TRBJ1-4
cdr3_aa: CASRQQNNEKLFF
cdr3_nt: TGTGCCAGTCGCCAACAGAATAATGAAAAACTGTTTTTT

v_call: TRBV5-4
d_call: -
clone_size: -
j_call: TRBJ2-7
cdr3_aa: CASSFPGQSLGEQYF
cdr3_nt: TGTGCCAGCTCCTTTCCCGGACAGAGCTTGGGGGAGCAGTACTTC

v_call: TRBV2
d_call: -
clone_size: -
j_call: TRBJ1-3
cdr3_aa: CASSPETGRSGNTIYF
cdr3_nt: TGTGCCAGCAGTCCAGAGACAGGCCGATCTGGAAACACCATATATTTT

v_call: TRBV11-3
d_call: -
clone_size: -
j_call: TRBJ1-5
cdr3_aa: CASSLGTTEYSNQPQHF
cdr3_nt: TGTGCCAGCAGCTTAGGAACGACGGAATATAGCAATCAGCCCCAGCATTTT

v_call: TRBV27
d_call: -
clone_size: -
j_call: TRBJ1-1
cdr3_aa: CASWGQGLSLTNTEAFF
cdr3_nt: TGTGCCTCCTGGGGGCAGGGTTTATCCTTGACGAACACTGAAGCTTTCTTT

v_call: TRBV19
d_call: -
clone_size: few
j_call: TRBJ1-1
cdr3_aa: CASSAGGGVAFF
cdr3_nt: TGTGCCAGTAGTGCCGGAGGGGGGGTGGCTTTCTTT

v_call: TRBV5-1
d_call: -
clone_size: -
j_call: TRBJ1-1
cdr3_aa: CASKVGGLNTEAFF
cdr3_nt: TGCGCCAGCAAGGTGGGGGGCCTGAACACTGAAGCTTTCTTT

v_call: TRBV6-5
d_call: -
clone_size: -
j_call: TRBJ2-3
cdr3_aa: CASSYFSQWDTQYF
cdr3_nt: TGTGCCAGCAGTTATTTTAGCCAGTGGGATACGCAGTATTTT

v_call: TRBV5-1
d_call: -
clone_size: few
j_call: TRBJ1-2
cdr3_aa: CASSPTFNYGYTF
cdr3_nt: TGCGCCAGCAGCCCCACCTTTAACTATGGCTACACCTTC

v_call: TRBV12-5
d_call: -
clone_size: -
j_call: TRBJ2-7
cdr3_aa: CASAPLGKDTREQYF
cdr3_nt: TGTGCTAGTGCCCCCCTCGGAAAAGACACGAGGGAGCAGTACTTC

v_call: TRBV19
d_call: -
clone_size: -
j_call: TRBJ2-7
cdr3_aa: CASSMRPTPRTYEQYF
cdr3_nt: TGTGCCAGTAGTATGCGGCCGACTCCTAGAACCTACGAGCAGTACTTC

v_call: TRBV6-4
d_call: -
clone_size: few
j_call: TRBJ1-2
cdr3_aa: CASSESETNYGYTF
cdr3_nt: TGTGCCAGCAGTGAGTCCGAGACTAACTATGGCTACACCTTC

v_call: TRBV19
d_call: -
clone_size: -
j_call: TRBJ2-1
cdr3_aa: CASSIGQWGNEQFF
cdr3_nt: TGTGCCAGTAGTATAGGACAGTGGGGTAATGAGCAGTTCTTC

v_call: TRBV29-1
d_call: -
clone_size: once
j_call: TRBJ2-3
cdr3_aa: CSEGPGGLTDTQYF
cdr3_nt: TGCAGCGAGGGCCCTGGGGGGCTCACAGATACGCAGTATTTT